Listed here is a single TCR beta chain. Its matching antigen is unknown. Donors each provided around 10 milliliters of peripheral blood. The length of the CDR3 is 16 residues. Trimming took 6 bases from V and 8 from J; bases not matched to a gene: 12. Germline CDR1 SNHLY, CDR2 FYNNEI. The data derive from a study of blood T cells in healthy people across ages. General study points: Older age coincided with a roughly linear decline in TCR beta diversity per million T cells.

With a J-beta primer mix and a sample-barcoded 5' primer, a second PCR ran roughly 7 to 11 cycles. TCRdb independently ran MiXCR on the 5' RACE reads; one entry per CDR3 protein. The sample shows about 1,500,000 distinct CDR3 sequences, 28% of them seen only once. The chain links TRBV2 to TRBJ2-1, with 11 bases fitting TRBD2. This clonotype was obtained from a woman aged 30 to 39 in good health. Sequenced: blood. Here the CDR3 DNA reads TGTGCCAGCAGACTAGCGGGAGCCTACCTTAGGGATGAGCAGTTCTTC. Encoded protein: CASRLAGAYLRDEQFF.